The present T cell receptor (beta chain) was sequenced within a study of regulatory T cells in long-lasting Graves disease (dated by TCRdb to the early 2020s). For context, the study as a whole: Antithyroid drugs had been taken for less than 3 months by newly diagnosed Graves' disease patients. Persistent Graves' disease patients were compared with newly diagnosed Graves' disease patients by peripheral blood TCR sequencing and RNA sequencing. The study was registered as a clinical trial and conducted in China. A total of about 33 samples underwent TCR sequencing, from around 13 patients with persistent Graves' disease and 20 or so patients with newly diagnosed Graves' disease.

Library creation used multiplex PCR. TCRdb records Illumina HiSeq 4000 as the sequencer. CDR3 regions were amplified by Arm-PCR with iRepertoire HTBI primers to construct TCR beta libraries. PCR products were gel purified before sequencing. As for the original processing: Gene usage analysis of CDR3 amino acid clonotypes relied on the 62 TRBV and around 13 TRBJ segments identified across samples. Filtered high-quality paired reads were merged into contigs using COPE and FqMerger. Contigs were aligned with BLAST to IMGT TRBV, TRBD and TRBJ reference genes, and CDR3 was defined per IMGT. Any clonotype with a frequency above 0.1% was counted as a highly expanded clone. Shannon entropy served as the measure of repertoire diversity, while the Gini coefficient captured V-J evenness. Clonotypes shared by more than one individual were considered public. The public sequencing data were trimmed at Q25 with fastp and processed into clonotypes with MiXCR by TCRdb, which kept only in-frame beta chains. Each CDR3 protein appears once, grouped with its most common genes and DNA. The V and J calls were not made by the authors but by TCRdb's processing. Across this sample there are over 350,000 distinct CDR3 sequences, with 15% seen only once. The ten largest clones capture approximately 7.6% of the sample.

This clonotype showed up many times. Its antigen remains undetermined. No qualities accompany the bases; no much larger clone lies one base away. Inclusive of the bounding cysteine and phenylalanine, the CDR3 is 14 residues long. The CDR3 DNA has 42 bases and is translated from base 1. Relative to germline, V is missing 5 bases and J is missing 5 bases, with 8 bases of the junction outside any gene match. Sequences SGHTA (CDR1) and FQGTGA (CDR2) are obtained from the germline V gene. The sample's time point label is to be understood as: newly diagnosed GD, antithyroid drugs for less than 3 months. For both TCR sequencing and RNA sequencing, RNA was extracted from PBMCs using TRIzol. The diagnosis of Graves' disease was made according to American Thyroid Association guidelines. The patients came from an endocrinology department in Xi'an, China. Each patient gave 7.5 to 10 milliliters of peripheral blood, collected in an EDTA anticoagulant tube. Ficoll Paque Plus density gradient separation was used to isolate PBMCs, and no further T cell sorting was done. RNA quality was checked with an Agilent 2100 Bioanalyzer and agarose gel, and concentration with a NanoDrop 2000.

The investigation overall reported the following: Persistent disease showed preferential use of TRBV28, TRBJ1-2 and TRBJ2-5, whereas newly diagnosed disease favored TRBV20-1 and TRBJ2-1. Sequencing and analysis were restricted to the TCR beta chain. Only peripheral blood was studied, because thyroid tissue, the primary lesion, was inaccessible. Persistent patients shared more public clonotypes among themselves (2,741) than newly diagnosed patients did (about 970). As a limitation, the authors acknowledged that the small sample size may reduce accuracy. Lower TCR Shannon entropy and fewer highly expanded clones were observed in persistent Graves' disease patients than in newly diagnosed patients, which suggested clonal expansion.

These sequences were also reported in another study, on T cells in Graves' hyperthyroidism and ophthalmopathy. The second source states: Stable Graves' hyperthyroidism was defined as no progression to ophthalmopathy during 18 months of follow-up. Hyperthyroidism patients were newly diagnosed, had a disease duration of under 2 months, and were aged 18 to 65 years. Patients with uncontrolled infections, other autoimmune diseases, pregnancy or lactation were excluded. Diagnoses were established on the basis of clinical symptoms, serum thyroxine and TRAb, thyroid ultrasound, and orbital computed tomography. For the first round of RT-PCR on the TCR CDR3, the HTBI primer set was used together with the Qiagen OneStep RT-PCR kit. Blood samples also contained most of the expanded thyroid clonotypes (frequency above 0.001), which suggests that blood repertoires may reflect thyroid immune responses. A model built on a 13 V-J signature distinguished ophthalmopathy from stable hyperthyroidism, reaching roughly 88% sensitivity and 81.08% specificity in cross-validation and 80%/75% in testing. In validation, the model predicted progression to ophthalmopathy with approximately 71% sensitivity and roughly 75% specificity, a median of roughly seven months before onset. To identify TCR V-J signatures that set the groups apart, the researchers used a discovery cohort of 100 patients, made up of some 41 with Graves' ophthalmopathy and about 60 with stable Graves' hyperthyroidism. Whether ophthalmopathy could be predicted prospectively was tested in an independent validation cohort made up of about 20 hyperthyroidism patients plus 17 patients who later progressed to ophthalmopathy. The 100 discovery patients were divided at random into training and test sets in a 7:3 ratio. In roughly six Graves' hyperthyroidism patients, the study also compared T-cell repertoires from thyroid tissue with T-cell repertoires from blood. Following sampling, methimazole starting at 30 mg daily was given to hyperthyroidism patients, and high-dose intravenous methylprednisolone was given to ophthalmopathy patients. Libraries were constructed in a second round of multiplex PCR, after which size selection and purification were performed. Sequencing of the libraries was done on an Illumina HiSeq2000 using paired-end 100 bp reads. SOAPnuke was used to process the raw data, throwing out any read that contained adapters or uncalled bases, had a mean Phred below 15, or lacked an exact constant-primer or identifier match. High-quality paired reads were merged with COPE v1.2.5, and unique nucleotide sequences were defined as clonotypes. Clonotypes were aligned to IMGT TRBV, TRBD and TRBJ reference segments using MiTCR v1.1. Analysis was restricted to V-J combinations with a frequency above 0.0001, which covered roughly 99% of repertoires. The TCS score was defined as F50 (clonal expansion) divided by E x V (chaos), with BLOSUM62-based TCRdist calculated between CDR3 peptides within each V-J. Welch's t-statistics and random forest reduced 514 V-J features to 13, which were used in a naive Bayes classifier (R e1071). No statistical method was used to fix the sample size in advance, and group allocation was not hidden from the investigators. TCR Vbeta CDR3 sequencing of fewer than 150 peripheral blood samples (under 45 ophthalmopathy, 75 or so hyperthyroidism and around 17 progressor patients) is reported in the paper.

The sequence was collected from a woman aged 40 to 55 with Graves disease. Donor details come from another sample of the same person, matched by shared clones. Rearrangement joined TRBV7-3 to TRBJ2-5; 7 bases in the middle match TRBD1. The sequences come from peripheral blood mononuclear cells (PBMCs), collected at new diagnosis, from a patient treated with antithyroid drugs. The CDR3 protein: CASSLSGQSETQYF. The sequence in DNA is TGTGCCAGCAGCCTCTCGGGACAGAGTGAGACCCAGTACTTC.